Listed below are T cell receptor beta chains from one sample, sequenced in a study of OX40 agonist ivuxolimab in advanced cancers. TCRdb's table, derived via immunoSEQ multiplex PCR, lists solely in-frame clones and lacks some. The top ten hold around 0.73% of the sample, which has roughly 67,000 clones, more than 70% seen once. The sequences come from CD4+ or CD8+ T cells sorted from blood, collected in a trial of the OX40 agonist ivuxolimab. The receptors shown here come from an adult with an advanced solid tumor such as melanoma, head and neck, liver or kidney cancer. The CDR3 runs from the conserved cysteine through the conserved F or W. D genes are given only for firm matches. Where a row states a size, it is once, few, many or the class of an expanded clone; other rows omit it.

j_call d_call clone_size v_call cdr3_nt cdr3_aa
TRBJ2-2 - - TRBV2 TGTGCCAGCAACCAAGATACCGGGGAGCTGTTTTTT CASNQDTGELFF
TRBJ1-1 - once TRBV7-9 TGTGCCAGCAGCCTGACAGCCACGGGGACTGAAGCTTTCTTT CASSLTATGTEAFF
TRBJ2-3 - - TRBV5-8 TGTGCCAGCAGCCAAGTCGCTAGTAAGATCGGAGATACGCAGTATTTT CASSQVASKIGDTQYF
TRBJ1-1 TRBD1 - TRBV2 TGTGCCAGCAGCCGACAGGGGAACCGGGGCACTGAAGCTTTCTTT CASSRQGNRGTEAFF
TRBJ1-4 - - TRBV5-1 TGCGCCAGCAGCGATCAGGGGACTAATGAAAAACTGTTTTTT CASSDQGTNEKLFF
TRBJ1-1 - - TRBV5-1 TGCGCCAGCAGCTCTGACAGAGAGAACACTGAAGCTTTCTTT CASSSDRENTEAFF
TRBJ2-7 TRBD2 - TRBV6-5 TGTGCCGTCTCACGGGAGGGCTATTCCTACGAGCAGTACTTC CAVSREGYSYEQYF
TRBJ2-2 - - TRBV29-1 TGCAGCGCTTGGACAGCCCACACCGGGGAGCTGTTTTTT CSAWTAHTGELFF
TRBJ2-5 - - TRBV7-2 TGTGCCAGCAGCCCAGGGGGGGTACAGACCCAGTACTTC CASSPGGVQTQYF
TRBJ1-1 TRBD1 - TRBV19 TGTGCCAGTAGTATTACAGGGGTGACTGAAGCTTTCTTT CASSITGVTEAFF
TRBJ2-5 TRBD1 - TRBV5-6 TGTGCCAGCAAAGTCAGGGGGCGAGGCGAGAGTCAAGAGACCCAGTACTTC CASKVRGRGESQETQYF
TRBJ2-1 - - TRBV7-3 TGTGCCAGCAGCTTAGATCAGGGTAACTACAATGAGCAGTTCTTC CASSLDQGNYNEQFF
TRBJ2-1 - - TRBV5-1 TGCGCCAGCCGGGGACCTAGGGAAGTATACAATGAGCAGTTCTTC CASRGPREVYNEQFF
TRBJ2-5 - - TRBV19 TGTGCCAGTAGTGTGGGTTATTACCAAGAGACCCAGTACTTC CASSVGYYQETQYF
TRBJ1-5 - few TRBV5-6 TGTGCCAGCAGCTTTAGGGGAGGTCAGCCCCAGCATTTT CASSFRGGQPQHF
TRBJ2-7 - - TRBV6-5 TGTGCCAGCAGCCAACCTTCCCGGGAGCAGTACTTC CASSQPSREQYF
TRBJ2-7 - - TRBV19 TGTGCCAGTGGAAGGGTATATAACAGCGAGCAGTACTTC CASGRVYNSEQYF
TRBJ2-5 - - TRBV11-2 TGTGCCAGCAGCTTCCCGGGTGTCCAAGAGACCCAGTACTTC CASSFPGVQETQYF
TRBJ2-3 - - TRBV10-3 TGTGCCAGCTCGGATGCTAGCACAGATACGCAGTATTTT CASSDASTDTQYF
TRBJ1-4 - - TRBV10-3 TGTGCCATCAGTGATGAACTTAATGAAAAACTGTTTTTT CAISDELNEKLFF
TRBJ1-4 - - TRBV6-5 TGTGCCAGCAAAAAAACAGGGCTCTCTAATGAAAAACTGTTTTTT CASKKTGLSNEKLFF
TRBJ2-1 TRBD2 - TRBV5-1 TGCGCCAGCACAACTAGCGGACCTTACAATGAGCAGTTCTTC CASTTSGPYNEQFF
TRBJ1-5 - - TRBV30 TGTGCCTGGAGTGTATTGGGGGGGCAGGAGCCCCAGCATTTT CAWSVLGGQEPQHF
TRBJ1-1 - - TRBV6-5 TGTGCCAGCAGTTACTCGGGAATTGGCACTGAAGCTTTCTTT CASSYSGIGTEAFF
TRBJ1-2 - - TRBV11-2 TGTGCCAGCAGGGCGACAGCCGACTATGGCTACACCTTC CASRATADYGYTF
TRBJ2-7 TRBD1 - TRBV5-1 TGCGCCAGCAGCTTGGCACCGACAGGGATGGTAGGCGAGCAGTACTTC CASSLAPTGMVGEQYF
TRBJ2-2 - - TRBV11-3 TGTGCCAGCAGCTTAAACGCGAACACCGGGGAGCTGTTTTTT CASSLNANTGELFF
TRBJ2-1 TRBD1 - TRBV7-2 TGTGCCAGCAGCTTAGTGGCAGGGGGCAATGAGCAGTTCTTC CASSLVAGGNEQFF
TRBJ1-3 - - TRBV30 TGTGCCTGGGCCAGGGACTCTGGAAACACCATATATTTT CAWARDSGNTIYF
TRBJ1-1 - - TRBV9 TGTGCCAGCAGCCCGAGGCCAGGAGCCTCCACTGAAGCTTTCTTT CASSPRPGASTEAFF
TRBJ1-1 TRBD1 once TRBV9 TGTGCCAGCAGCGTTTCACCGGGACAGGGATCTGAAGCTTTCTTT CASSVSPGQGSEAFF
TRBJ2-2 - - TRBV6-5 TGTGCCAGCAGTTTCTCCGGGCCAAGCACCGGGGAGCTGTTTTTT CASSFSGPSTGELFF
TRBJ1-1 TRBD1 few TRBV4-2 TGTGCCAGCAGCCAACCGGGACAGGGGTCCGGGACTGAAGCTTTCTTT CASSQPGQGSGTEAFF
TRBJ1-2 TRBD1 few TRBV11-2 TGTGCCAGCAGATCCGGGACAGGGGCTACTGGCTACACCTTC CASRSGTGATGYTF
TRBJ2-3 - - TRBV11-3 TGTGCCAGCAGCTTATCGACCCTAGCGGATACGCAGTATTTT CASSLSTLADTQYF
TRBJ2-1 - - TRBV2 TGTGCCAGCAGTGAAGCGGGCCCGGAGCAGTTCTTC CASSEAGPEQFF
TRBJ1-3 - once TRBV19 TGTGCCAGTAGTATCTGGGGGTCTGGAAACACCATATATTTT CASSIWGSGNTIYF
TRBJ2-3 - once TRBV30 TGTGCCTGGAGTCTAGGGAGCACAGATACGCAGTATTTT CAWSLGSTDTQYF
TRBJ2-3 - - TRBV5-1 TGCGCCAGCAGCTTGGTAGAAGCCCGCACAGATACGCAGTATTTT CASSLVEARTDTQYF
TRBJ2-1 - - TRBV5-5 TGTGCCAGCAGCTTGCGCCAGGACAGTTACAATGAGCAGTTCTTC CASSLRQDSYNEQFF
TRBJ1-1 TRBD1 - TRBV5-1 TGCGCCAGCAGCTTGGACAGGGGGAACACTGAAGCTTTCTTT CASSLDRGNTEAFF
TRBJ1-4 - once TRBV9 TGTGCCAGCAGCGTAGCCCCTAATGAAAAACTGTTTTTT CASSVAPNEKLFF
TRBJ2-1 TRBD2 - TRBV6-5 TGTGCCAGCAGTTACAGCGGGACTAATGAGCAGTTCTTC CASSYSGTNEQFF
TRBJ1-6 TRBD1 - TRBV2 TGTGCCAGCAGTGATGACAGGGGGGGTTCACCCCTCCACTTT CASSDDRGGSPLHF
TRBJ1-5 TRBD1 - TRBV28 TGTGCCAGCAGTTTGGGGACAGGGTTCCAGCCCCAGCATTTT CASSLGTGFQPQHF
TRBJ2-7 TRBD1 - TRBV27 TGTGCCAGCAGTTCGCCGGGCAGGGGGACAGGGTCAGGCGAGCAGTACTTC CASSSPGRGTGSGEQYF
TRBJ2-6 TRBD2 - TRBV2 TGTGCCAGCAAATCCGGACTAGCGGGAGCTGGGGCCAACGTCCTGACTTTC CASKSGLAGAGANVLTF
TRBJ2-1 - - TRBV30 TGTGCCTGGAGTTTAAACAGGAGGAGCGAGCAGTTCTTC CAWSLNRRSEQFF
TRBJ1-1 - - TRBV11-2 TGTGCCAGCAGCTTAGCTCCTCTGAACACTGAAGCTTTCTTT CASSLAPLNTEAFF
TRBJ2-3 - - TRBV9 TGTGCCAGCAGCGTAGTGGCGGGCCCTAGCACAGATACGCAGTATTTT CASSVVAGPSTDTQYF
TRBJ2-3 TRBD2 - TRBV7-9 TGTGCCAGCAGCCCGGGGGGGGCGGGAGATACGCAGTATTTT CASSPGGAGDTQYF